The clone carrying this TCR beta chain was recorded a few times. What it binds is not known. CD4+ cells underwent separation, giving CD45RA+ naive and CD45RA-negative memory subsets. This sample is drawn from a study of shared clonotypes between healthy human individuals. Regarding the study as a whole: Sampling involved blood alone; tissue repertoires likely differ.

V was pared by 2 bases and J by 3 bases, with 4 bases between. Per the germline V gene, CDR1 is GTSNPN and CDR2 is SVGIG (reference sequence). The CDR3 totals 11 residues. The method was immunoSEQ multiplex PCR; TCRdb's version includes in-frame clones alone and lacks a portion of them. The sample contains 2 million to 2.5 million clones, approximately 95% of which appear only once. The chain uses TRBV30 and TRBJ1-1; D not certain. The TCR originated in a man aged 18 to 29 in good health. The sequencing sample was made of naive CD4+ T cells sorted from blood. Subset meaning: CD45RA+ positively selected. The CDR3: CAWSIYTEAFF. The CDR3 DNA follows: TGTGCCTGGAGTATATACACTGAAGCTTTCTTT.